The rows below give T cell receptor beta chains drawn from one sample of a study of shared clonotypes between healthy human individuals. Data came from immunoSEQ multiplex PCR; TCRdb stores just in-frame clones and leaves some out. The table shows over 1.4 million clones, with roughly 96% occurring only once. Sequencing input: naive CD4+ T cells sorted from blood. The source of these receptors is a man aged 25-45 years in good health. Each CDR3 is given with its conserved first and last residue. A D gene is named only where the DNA matches it firmly. A row's size may be missing; if present it is once, few, many or a size class.

j_call d_call v_call clone_size cdr3_aa cdr3_nt
TRBJ2-7 NA TRBV9 NA CASSVGGPGEQYF TGTGCCAGCAGCGTAGGAGGTCCTGGAGAGCAGTACTTC
TRBJ1-5 TRBD1 TRBV7-9 NA CASSEQGASFSNQPQHF TGTGCCAGCAGCGAACAGGGGGCAAGTTTTAGCAATCAGCCCCAGCATTTT
TRBJ1-2 NA TRBV11-2 NA CASSLPDERNGYTF TGTGCCAGCAGCTTACCAGACGAGCGGAATGGCTACACCTTC
TRBJ2-5 NA TRBV2 once CASSAVGVPQETQYF TGTGCCAGCAGTGCCGTGGGCGTTCCCCAAGAGACCCAGTACTTC
TRBJ1-1 NA TRBV6-6 NA CASSYEGKNTEAFF TGTGCCAGCAGTTACGAGGGGAAGAACACTGAAGCTTTCTTT
TRBJ2-6 NA TRBV19 NA CASSITGFGANVLTF TGTGCCAGTAGTATCACAGGGTTTGGGGCCAACGTCCTGACTTTC
TRBJ1-5 NA TRBV5-1 NA CASSQNTNQPQHF TGCGCCAGCAGCCAAAATACCAATCAGCCCCAGCATTTT
TRBJ2-2 TRBD1 TRBV29-1 NA CSVAPGQAYTGELFF TGCAGCGTTGCACCGGGACAGGCTTACACCGGGGAGCTGTTTTTT
TRBJ2-1 NA TRBV6-1 NA CASTMNSGTYNEQFF TGTGCCAGCACTATGAATAGCGGTACCTACAATGAGCAGTTCTTC
TRBJ2-5 TRBD2 TRBV6-1 once CASSERLAGGPRETQYF TGTGCCAGCAGTGAACGACTAGCGGGAGGGCCTAGAGAGACCCAGTACTTC
TRBJ2-7 NA TRBV10-1 NA CASSEYGGVGLYEQYF TGCGCCAGCAGTGAGTACGGCGGGGTCGGACTCTACGAGCAGTACTTC
TRBJ2-3 TRBD2 TRBV11-1 NA CASSLLAGGSFSSTDTQYF TGTGCCAGCAGCTTATTAGCGGGAGGATCCTTCTCTAGCACAGATACGCAGTATTTT
TRBJ1-2 TRBD1 TRBV6-5 NA CASSYVNRGNGYTF TGTGCCAGCAGTTACGTTAACAGGGGGAATGGCTACACCTTC
TRBJ1-1 NA TRBV7-9 NA CASSLTEGHF TGTGCCAGCAGCTTAACGGAGGGACACTTT
TRBJ1-2 NA TRBV5-4 NA CASSQTDRIYGYTF TGTGCCAGCAGCCAAACAGACAGGATCTATGGCTACACCTTC
TRBJ1-4 NA TRBV5-6 NA CASSSRWDEKLFF TGTGCCAGCAGCTCCAGATGGGATGAAAAACTGTTTTTT
TRBJ2-6 NA TRBV7-2 NA CARRSSGANVLTF TGTGCCAGGAGATCCTCTGGGGCCAACGTCCTGACTTTC
TRBJ1-5 NA TRBV28 NA CASSPLGSQPQHF TGTGCCAGCAGTCCTTTGGGCAGTCAGCCCCAGCATTTT
TRBJ2-3 NA TRBV5-1 NA CASSLDDTQYF TGCGCCAGCAGCTTGGATGATACGCAGTATTTT
TRBJ1-1 TRBD1 TRBV18 NA CASSPPTGVSEAFF TGTGCCAGCTCACCACCAACAGGGGTATCTGAAGCTTTCTTT
TRBJ2-1 NA TRBV7-2 once CASSLAGLRGWESSYNEQFF TGTGCCAGCAGCTTAGCAGGTTTGAGAGGGTGGGAATCCTCCTACAATGAGCAGTTCTTC
TRBJ2-3 TRBD1 TRBV29-1 NA CSVDQGADTQYF TGCAGCGTTGATCAGGGGGCAGATACGCAGTATTTT
TRBJ2-7 TRBD2 TRBV9 once CASSVRPGVAGNEQYF TGTGCCAGCAGCGTACGTCCCGGGGTAGCGGGAAACGAGCAGTACTTC
TRBJ1-1 NA TRBV6-6 once CASSYQGWTEAFF TGTGCCAGCAGTTACCAGGGGTGGACTGAAGCTTTCTTT
TRBJ1-1 NA TRBV6-5 NA CATWLANTEAFF TGTGCCACCTGGTTAGCAAACACTGAAGCTTTCTTT
TRBJ2-3 NA TRBV18 NA CASSPLWGQNHKTRTDTQYF TGTGCCAGCTCACCTCTTTGGGGCCAGAATCACAAAACCCGCACAGATACGCAGTATTTT
TRBJ2-7 NA TRBV6-1 NA CATLLAVGYEQYF TGTGCCACACTCCTAGCTGTGGGCTACGAGCAGTACTTC
TRBJ2-3 TRBD2 TRBV9 NA CASSVGPGLAGSGDTQYF TGTGCCAGCAGCGTGGGCCCAGGACTAGCGGGAAGCGGAGATACGCAGTATTTT
TRBJ1-2 NA TRBV2 NA CASSLDRSQYGYTF TGTGCCAGCAGTCTAGACAGGTCGCAATATGGCTACACCTTC
TRBJ2-2 TRBD2 TRBV11-2 NA CASSLTSATSNTGELFF TGTGCCAGCAGCTTGACTAGCGCAACATCGAACACCGGGGAGCTGTTTTTT
TRBJ1-4 NA TRBV6-5 NA CASSQTATNEKLFF TGTGCCAGCAGTCAGACCGCAACTAATGAAAAACTGTTTTTT
TRBJ2-1 NA TRBV6-5 NA CASRQGTTYNEQFF TGTGCCAGCAGACAGGGGACTACTTACAATGAGCAGTTCTTC
TRBJ1-2 NA TRBV13 NA CASSLSWDYGYTF TGTGCCAGCAGCCTCTCCTGGGACTATGGCTACACCTTC
TRBJ2-5 NA TRBV18 NA CASSPWWQETQYF TGTGCCAGCTCACCGTGGTGGCAAGAGACCCAGTACTTC
TRBJ2-2 TRBD2 TRBV11-3 once CASSFLAGGTGELFF TGTGCCAGCAGCTTTCTAGCGGGAGGCACCGGGGAGCTGTTTTTT
TRBJ1-5 NA TRBV19 NA CASSPQAHRAHNQPQHF TGTGCCAGTAGTCCTCAGGCTCACCGGGCCCACAATCAGCCCCAGCATTTT
TRBJ1-4 TRBD1 TRBV18 NA CASSQGQVIEKLFF TGTGCCAGCTCACAGGGACAGGTGATTGAAAAACTGTTTTTT
TRBJ1-1 NA TRBV27 once CASRSPTMDRNTEAFF TGTGCCAGCAGATCCCCTACAATGGACAGGAACACTGAAGCTTTCTTT
TRBJ1-1 NA TRBV30 NA CAWVTRTAILRGNTEAFF TGTGCCTGGGTTACCAGGACAGCTATCCTTCGCGGGAACACTGAAGCTTTCTTT
TRBJ1-5 TRBD1 TRBV9 few CASSAQGAQPQHF TGTGCCAGCAGCGCACAGGGGGCGCAGCCCCAGCATTTT
TRBJ2-3 TRBD1 TRBV19 NA CASSTRGPKDTQYF TGTGCCAGTAGTACGAGGGGGCCAAAAGATACGCAGTATTTT
TRBJ1-1 NA TRBV7-9 NA CASSSRDPEAFF TGTGCCAGCAGTTCCAGGGATCCTGAAGCTTTCTTT
TRBJ1-1 NA TRBV2 NA CASTPGRANTEAFF TGTGCCAGCACTCCGGGACGGGCGAACACTGAAGCTTTCTTT
TRBJ1-4 TRBD1 TRBV5-1 NA CASRFSGQGDEKLFF TGCGCCAGCAGGTTTTCGGGACAGGGGGATGAAAAACTGTTTTTT
TRBJ2-7 TRBD2 TRBV7-8 NA CASSLEQSGRVYEQYF TGTGCCAGCAGCTTAGAGCAGAGCGGGAGAGTCTACGAGCAGTACTTC